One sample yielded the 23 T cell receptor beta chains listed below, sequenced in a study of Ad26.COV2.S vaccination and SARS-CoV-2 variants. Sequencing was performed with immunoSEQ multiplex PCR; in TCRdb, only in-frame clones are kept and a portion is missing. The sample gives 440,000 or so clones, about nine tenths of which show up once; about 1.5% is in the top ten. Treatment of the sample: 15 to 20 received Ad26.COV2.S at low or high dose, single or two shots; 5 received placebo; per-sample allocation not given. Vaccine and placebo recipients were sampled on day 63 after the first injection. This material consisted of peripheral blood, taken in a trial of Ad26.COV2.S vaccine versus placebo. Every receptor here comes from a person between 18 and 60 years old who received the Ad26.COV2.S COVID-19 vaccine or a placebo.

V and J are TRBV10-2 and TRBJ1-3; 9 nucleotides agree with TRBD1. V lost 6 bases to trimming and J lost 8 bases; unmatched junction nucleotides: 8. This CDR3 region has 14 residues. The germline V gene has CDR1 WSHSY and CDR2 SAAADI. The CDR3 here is CASREQGAMDTIYF. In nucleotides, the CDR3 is TGCGCCAGCAGGGAACAGGGGGCAATGGACACCATATATTTT.

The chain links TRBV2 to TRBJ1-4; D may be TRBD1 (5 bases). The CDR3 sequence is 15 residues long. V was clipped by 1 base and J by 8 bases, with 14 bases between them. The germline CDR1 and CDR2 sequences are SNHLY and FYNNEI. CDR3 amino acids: CASSEGLAGLEKLFF. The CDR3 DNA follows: TGTGCCAGCAGTGAAGGGCTGGCAGGGTTAGAAAAACTGTTTTTT.

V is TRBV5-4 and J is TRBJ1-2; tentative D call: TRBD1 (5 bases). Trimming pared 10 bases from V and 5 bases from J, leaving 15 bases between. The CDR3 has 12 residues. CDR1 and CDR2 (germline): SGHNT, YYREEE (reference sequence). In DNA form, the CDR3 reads TGTGCCGGATGGACAAGCCGATATGGCTACACCTTC. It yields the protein CAGWTSRYGYTF.

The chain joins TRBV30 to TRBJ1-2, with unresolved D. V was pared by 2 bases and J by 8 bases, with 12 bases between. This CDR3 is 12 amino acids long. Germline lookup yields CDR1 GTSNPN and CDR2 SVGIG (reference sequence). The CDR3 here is CAWSRQLGGYTF. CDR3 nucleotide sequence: TGTGCCTGGAGTAGGCAGCTAGGGGGCTACACCTTC.

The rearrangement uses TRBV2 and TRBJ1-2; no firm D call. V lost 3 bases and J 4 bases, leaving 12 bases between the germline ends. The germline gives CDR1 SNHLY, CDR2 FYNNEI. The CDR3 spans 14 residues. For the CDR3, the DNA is TGTGCCAGCAGTGAGGGAGGGATAGGCTATGGCTACACCTTC. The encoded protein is CASSEGGIGYGYTF.

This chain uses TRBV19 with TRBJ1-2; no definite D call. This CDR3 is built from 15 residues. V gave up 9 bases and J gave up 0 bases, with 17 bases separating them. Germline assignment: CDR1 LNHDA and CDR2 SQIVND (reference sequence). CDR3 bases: TGTGCCAGCCTCCCCTGGGTCGGGACTAACTATGGCTACACCTTC. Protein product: CASLPWVGTNYGYTF.

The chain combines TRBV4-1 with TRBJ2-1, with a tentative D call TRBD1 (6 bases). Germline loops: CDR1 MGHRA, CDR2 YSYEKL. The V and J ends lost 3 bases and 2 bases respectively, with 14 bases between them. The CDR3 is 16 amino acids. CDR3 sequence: CASSQPLGQTYNEQFF. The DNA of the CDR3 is TGCGCCAGCAGCCAGCCCTTAGGACAGACCTACAATGAGCAGTTCTTC.

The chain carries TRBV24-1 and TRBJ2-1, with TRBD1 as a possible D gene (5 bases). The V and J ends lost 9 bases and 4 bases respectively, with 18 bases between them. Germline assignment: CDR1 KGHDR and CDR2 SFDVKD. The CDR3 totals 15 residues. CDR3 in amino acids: CATPLGPHFYNEQFF. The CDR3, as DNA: TGTGCCACCCCCTTGGGGCCGCACTTTTACAATGAGCAGTTCTTC.

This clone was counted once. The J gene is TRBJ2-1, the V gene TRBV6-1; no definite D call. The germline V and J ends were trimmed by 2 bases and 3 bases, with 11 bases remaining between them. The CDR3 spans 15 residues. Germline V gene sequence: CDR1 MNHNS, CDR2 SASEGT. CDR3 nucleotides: TGTGCCAGCAGTGAATGGCGTCCCGGCTACAATGAGCAGTTCTTC. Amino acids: CASSEWRPGYNEQFF.

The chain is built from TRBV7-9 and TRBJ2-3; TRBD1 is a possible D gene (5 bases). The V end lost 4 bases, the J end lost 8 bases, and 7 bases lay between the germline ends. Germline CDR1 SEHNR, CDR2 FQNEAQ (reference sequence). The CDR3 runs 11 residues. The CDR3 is CASSSDITQYF. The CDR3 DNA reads TGTGCCAGCAGCTCGGACATTACGCAGTATTTT.

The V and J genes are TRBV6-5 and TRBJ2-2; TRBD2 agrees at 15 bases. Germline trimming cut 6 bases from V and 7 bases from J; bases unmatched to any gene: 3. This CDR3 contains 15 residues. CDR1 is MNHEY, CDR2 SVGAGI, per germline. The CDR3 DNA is TGTGCCAGCAGAGGGACTAGCGGGGGGATCGGGGAGCTGTTTTTT. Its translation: CASRGTSGGIGELFF.

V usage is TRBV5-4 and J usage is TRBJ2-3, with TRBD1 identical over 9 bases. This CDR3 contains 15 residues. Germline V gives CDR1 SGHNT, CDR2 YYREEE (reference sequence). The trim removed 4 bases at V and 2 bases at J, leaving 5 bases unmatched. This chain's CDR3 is CASSPRDRDTDTQYF. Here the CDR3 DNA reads TGTGCCAGCAGCCCCCGGGACAGGGACACAGATACGCAGTATTTT.

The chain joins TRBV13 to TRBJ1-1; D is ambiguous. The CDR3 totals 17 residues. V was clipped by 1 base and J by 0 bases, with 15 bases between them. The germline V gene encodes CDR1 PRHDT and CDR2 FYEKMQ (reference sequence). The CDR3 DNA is TGTGCCAGCAGCTTAGATCAGACGGCGAACATGAACACTGAAGCTTTCTTT. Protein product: CASSLDQTANMNTEAFF. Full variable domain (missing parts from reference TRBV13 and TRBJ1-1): AAGVIQSPRHLIKEKRETATLKCYPIPRHDTVYWYQQGPGQDPQFLISFYEKMQSDKGSIPDRFSAQQFSDYHSELNMSSLELGDSALYFCASSLDQTANMNTEAFFGQGTRLTVV.

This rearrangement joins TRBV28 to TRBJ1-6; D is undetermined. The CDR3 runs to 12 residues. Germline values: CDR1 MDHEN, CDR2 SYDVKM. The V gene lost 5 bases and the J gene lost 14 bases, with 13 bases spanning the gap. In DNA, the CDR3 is TGTGCCAGCAGTCGAGACCGGAGGGCCCTCCACTTT. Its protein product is CASSRDRRALHF.

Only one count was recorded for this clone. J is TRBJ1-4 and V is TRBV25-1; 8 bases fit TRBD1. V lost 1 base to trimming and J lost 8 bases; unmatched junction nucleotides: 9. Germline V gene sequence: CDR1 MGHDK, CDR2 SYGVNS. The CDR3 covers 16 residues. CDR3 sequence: CASSESPGHRGEKLFF. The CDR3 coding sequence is TGTGCCAGCAGTGAATCTCCCGGACACAGGGGGGAAAAACTGTTTTTT.

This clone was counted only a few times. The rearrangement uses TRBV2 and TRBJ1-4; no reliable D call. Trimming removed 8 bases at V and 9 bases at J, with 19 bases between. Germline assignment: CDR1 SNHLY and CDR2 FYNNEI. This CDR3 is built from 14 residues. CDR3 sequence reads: CASGPDGVMKKLFF. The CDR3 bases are TGTGCCAGCGGCCCGGACGGAGTAATGAAAAAACTGTTTTTT.

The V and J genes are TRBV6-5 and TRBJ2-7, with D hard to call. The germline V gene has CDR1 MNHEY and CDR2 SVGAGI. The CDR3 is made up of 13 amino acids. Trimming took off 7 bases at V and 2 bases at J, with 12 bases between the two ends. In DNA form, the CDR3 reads TGTGCCAGCACTGGTCTGGGGACCTACGAGCAGTACTTC. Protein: CASTGLGTYEQYF.

The CDR3 loop reads CASSLAPSGVLPFF. The CDR3 nucleotides read TGTGCCAGCAGCTTAGCCCCCTCCGGGGTGCTCCCGTTCTTC. V gene TRBV7-2 combines with J gene TRBJ2-1, with a tentative D call TRBD2 (5 bases). This CDR3 has 14 residues. Per the germline V gene, CDR1 is SGHTA and CDR2 is FQGNSA. Between the trimmed V and J ends, which lost 0 bases and 15 bases, there was a span of 18 bases.

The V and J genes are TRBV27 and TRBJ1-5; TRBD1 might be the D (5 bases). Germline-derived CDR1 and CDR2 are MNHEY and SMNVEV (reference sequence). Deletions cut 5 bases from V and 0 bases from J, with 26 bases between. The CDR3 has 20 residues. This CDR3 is CASSPYSGRRARYSNQPQHF. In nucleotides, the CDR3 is TGTGCCAGCAGTCCATACTCGGGACGCCGCGCCAGATATAGCAATCAGCCCCAGCATTTT.

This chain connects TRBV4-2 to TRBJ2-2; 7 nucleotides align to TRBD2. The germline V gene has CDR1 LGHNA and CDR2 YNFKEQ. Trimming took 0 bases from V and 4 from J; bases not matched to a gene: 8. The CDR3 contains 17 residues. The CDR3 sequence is CASSQDPGTTFTGELFF. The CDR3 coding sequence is TGTGCCAGCAGCCAAGACCCCGGGACTACCTTCACCGGGGAGCTGTTTTTT.

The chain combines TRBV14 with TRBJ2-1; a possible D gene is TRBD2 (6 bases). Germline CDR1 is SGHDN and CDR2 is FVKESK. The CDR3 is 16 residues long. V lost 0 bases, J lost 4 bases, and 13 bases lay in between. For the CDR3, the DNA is TGTGCCAGCAGCCAAGAACTCCTAGCGACTTACAATGAGCAGTTCTTC. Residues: CASSQELLATYNEQFF.

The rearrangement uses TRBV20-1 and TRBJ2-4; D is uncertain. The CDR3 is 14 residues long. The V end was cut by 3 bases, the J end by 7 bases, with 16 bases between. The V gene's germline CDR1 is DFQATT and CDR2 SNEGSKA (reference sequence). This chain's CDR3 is CSASLQSAVNIQYF. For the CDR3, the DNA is TGCAGTGCTAGTTTACAATCTGCAGTGAACATTCAGTACTTC.

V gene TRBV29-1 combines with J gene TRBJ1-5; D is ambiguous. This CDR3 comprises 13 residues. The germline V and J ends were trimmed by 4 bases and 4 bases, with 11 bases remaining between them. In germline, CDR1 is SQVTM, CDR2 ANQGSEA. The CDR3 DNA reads TGCAGCGTTGGCAGTGACACAAATCAGCCCCAGCATTTT. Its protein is CSVGSDTNQPQHF.